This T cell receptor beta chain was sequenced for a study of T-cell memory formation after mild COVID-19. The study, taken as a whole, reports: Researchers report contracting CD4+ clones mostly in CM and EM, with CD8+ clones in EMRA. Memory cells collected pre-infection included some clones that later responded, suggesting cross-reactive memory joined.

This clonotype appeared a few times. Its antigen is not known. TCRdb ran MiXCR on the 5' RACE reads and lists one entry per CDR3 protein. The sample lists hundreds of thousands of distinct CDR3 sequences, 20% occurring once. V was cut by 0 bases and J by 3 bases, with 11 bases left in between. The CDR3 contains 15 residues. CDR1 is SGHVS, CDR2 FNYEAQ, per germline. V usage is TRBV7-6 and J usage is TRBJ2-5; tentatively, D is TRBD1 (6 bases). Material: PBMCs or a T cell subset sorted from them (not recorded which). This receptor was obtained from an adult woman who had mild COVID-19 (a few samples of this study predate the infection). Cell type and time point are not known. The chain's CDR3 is CASSLAGTLEETQYF. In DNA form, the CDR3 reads TGTGCCAGCAGCTTAGCCGGGACATTAGAAGAGACCCAGTACTTC.